This T cell receptor (beta chain) was recovered during a study of control samples from healthy donors and cancer patients (dated by TCRdb to 2018 to 2020). Receptors were amplified or captured by the immunoSEQ multiplex PCR assay. TCRdb's version of the immuneACCESS table is confined to in-frame rearrangements and falls short of the full clone set. An unresolved V gene accounts for under half of the shortfall where checked; the remainder is of unknown origin. Recorded for this sample are about 160,000 clones; roughly 94% of them occurred a single time. Jointly, the top ten make up around 15% of the sample. CDR1 and CDR2, looked up from the germline V gene, are MNHEY and SVGAGI. CDR3 length: 13 amino acids, cysteine to phenylalanine. The only DNA kept is the CDR3, 39 bases in frame from the first base. A note on this clone: Its cognate antigen has yet to be identified. Qualities for individual bases were not recorded, and no much larger clone is one base off.

The chain employs TRBV6-5 and TRBJ2-2; a tentative D match to TRBD1 spans 6 bases. Sequencing was carried out using PBMCs. The TCR was taken from a man aged 60 to 75 with colorectal cancer. Read as DNA, the sequence is TGTGTCGCAGGGGCTACGAACACCGGGGAGCTGTTTTTT. The encoded protein is CVAGATNTGELFF.